Listed below are T cell receptor beta chains from one sample, sequenced in a study of cytomegalovirus exposure and HLA in healthy donors. TCRdb keeps only in-frame clones here, not all; method: immunoSEQ multiplex PCR. This table has 130,000 to 150,000 clones, just under 75% appearing once. Sequencing was carried out using PBMCs. The receptors stem from a woman between 18 and 29 years old in good health and CMV-seronegative. CDR3s include the opening cysteine and the closing phenylalanine or tryptophan. D genes are given only for firm matches. Rows give clone size only sometimes, using once, few, many, or a class for an expanded clone.

TRBV18	-	TRBJ1-2	few	TGTGCCAGCTCACCAGACGGGGATGCCTATGGCTACACCTTC	CASSPDGDAYGYTF
TRBV5-4	TRBD2	TRBJ2-7	-	TGTGCCAGCAGCCCGAGGGGGGAGCGGGGGGCCTTTCAGTACTTC	CASSPRGERGAFQYF
TRBV11-2	-	TRBJ1-4	-	TGTGCCAGCAGTCCAACCGCTACCTTGGGCGAAAAACTGTTTTTT	CASSPTATLGEKLFF
TRBV10-2	TRBD2	TRBJ2-3	once	TGCGCCAGCAGTGAGCGGACTAGCGGGAGGGTAGGGGATACGCAGTATTTT	CASSERTSGRVGDTQYF
TRBV6-1	-	TRBJ1-5	-	TGTGCCAGCAGTTCCCGGGGGGTACTGAATCAGCCCCAGCATTTT	CASSSRGVLNQPQHF
TRBV7-2	-	TRBJ2-3	-	TGTGCCAGCAGCGCGCGGGGTTTGTGGGTGAAACGCACAGATACGCAGTATTTT	CASSARGLWVKRTDTQYF
TRBV10-3	-	TRBJ1-2	few	TGTGCCATCAGTGAGGATAGGGAGTATGACTATGGCTACACCTTC	CAISEDREYDYGYTF
TRBV14	-	TRBJ2-5	-	TGTGCCAGCAGCCACACTCACTTAGCGTCCCAAGAGACCCAGTACTTC	CASSHTHLASQETQYF
TRBV10-1	TRBD1	TRBJ1-6	-	TGCGCCAGCAGTGATTATCCGGGACAGGGGGGGAATTCACCCCTCCACTTT	CASSDYPGQGGNSPLHF
TRBV11-3	TRBD2	TRBJ2-1	-	TGTGCCAGCAGTTCACTAGCGGGCTTCATCTCCTACAATGAGCAGTTCTTC	CASSSLAGFISYNEQFF
TRBV14	-	TRBJ1-1	-	TGTGCCAGCAGCCAAACTTTGAACACTGAAGCTTTCTTT	CASSQTLNTEAFF
TRBV6-5	TRBD2	TRBJ2-7	-	TGTGCCAGCAGACCGCGGGAGCCTCACTACGAGCAGTACTTC	CASRPREPHYEQYF
TRBV5-1	TRBD2	TRBJ2-1	-	TGCGCCAGCAGCACCCGACTAGCGGGTTTCTCCTACAATGAGCAGTTCTTC	CASSTRLAGFSYNEQFF
TRBV28	-	TRBJ1-1	few	TGTGCCAGCAGTTTTGGGGCGGTTAGGACTGAAGCTTTCTTT	CASSFGAVRTEAFF
TRBV7-2	-	TRBJ1-2	-	TGTGCCAGCAGCTTTCCAGGGTATCGCGGCTACACCTTC	CASSFPGYRGYTF
TRBV7-2	-	TRBJ1-2	few	TGTGCCAGCAGCTTAGGGTCCAGAGGGGGCTACACCTTC	CASSLGSRGGYTF
TRBV18	-	TRBJ1-2	-	TGTGCCAGCTCACCAACGGAGGATAACTATGGCTACACCTTC	CASSPTEDNYGYTF
TRBV7-3	-	TRBJ2-5	-	TGTGCCAGCAGCTTTACTCTTCAAGAGACCCAGTACTTC	CASSFTLQETQYF
TRBV7-6	-	TRBJ1-5	once	TGTGCCAGCAGCTATAAAAATCAGCCCCAGCATTTT	CASSYKNQPQHF
TRBV5-4	-	TRBJ2-7	-	TGTGCCAGCAGCTGGTACCGACCCGCCGGGATCTACGAGCAGTACTTC	CASSWYRPAGIYEQYF
TRBV6-6	TRBD1	TRBJ1-2	-	TGTGCCAGCAGTTACTCGAGTATTGGACAGGGTCCTGGCTACACCTTC	CASSYSSIGQGPGYTF
TRBV7-9	-	TRBJ1-1	once	TGTGCCAGCAGCTTAGTGGGCGCAGGTTTGAACACTGAAGCTTTCTTT	CASSLVGAGLNTEAFF
TRBV28	TRBD1	TRBJ1-6	-	TGTGCCAGCAGTCTGGGACAGGGTTTTACGGACGGGCGCTTT	CASSLGQGFTDGRF
TRBV7-7	TRBD2	TRBJ2-5	-	TGTGCCAGCAGCTTACTAGCGGGAGGGCCCTCAGAGACCCAGTACTTC	CASSLLAGGPSETQYF
TRBV6-5	-	TRBJ1-5	-	TGTGCCAGCAGTTCGGGAAGGGGGTACAATCAGCCCCAGCATTTT	CASSSGRGYNQPQHF
TRBV4-1	TRBD1	TRBJ1-4	once	TGCGCCAGCAGCCAAGAACAGGGGGAAGAACTGAATGAAAAACTGTTTTTT	CASSQEQGEELNEKLFF
TRBV14	-	TRBJ2-1	-	TGTGCCAGCAGCCAAGAGTATAGAAACAATGAGCAGTTCTTC	CASSQEYRNNEQFF
TRBV19	TRBD1	TRBJ1-2	-	TGTGCCAGTAGCCCCGGGGACAGGGGGGATGTTAACTATGGCTACACCTTC	CASSPGDRGDVNYGYTF
TRBV7-3	-	TRBJ1-1	-	TGTGCCAGCAGACCGAGCAGGGGGAACACTGAAGCTTTCTTT	CASRPSRGNTEAFF
TRBV27	TRBD2	TRBJ2-7	once	TGTGCCAGCAGTTCGGGACTAGCCTACTACGAGCAGTACTTC	CASSSGLAYYEQYF
TRBV5-4	TRBD1	TRBJ2-1	-	TGTGCCAGCAGAGAACAGGGGGCGCGGGATGAGCAGTTCTTC	CASREQGARDEQFF
TRBV5-1	-	TRBJ1-3	-	TGCGCCAGCAGCTTCGGAGCAAAAATCGCTGGAAACACCATATATTTT	CASSFGAKIAGNTIYF
TRBV5-1	TRBD1	TRBJ1-1	-	TGCGCCAGCAGCTTGGGACAGGGGGCCACTGAAGCTTTCTTT	CASSLGQGATEAFF
TRBV28	TRBD2	TRBJ2-1	once	TGTGCCAGCAGACCTCTAGCGGGATACTCCTACAATGAGCAGTTCTTC	CASRPLAGYSYNEQFF
TRBV10-3	-	TRBJ1-1	-	TGTGCCATCAGTGAGGGACAGTTGAACACTGAAGCTTTCTTT	CAISEGQLNTEAFF
TRBV7-9	-	TRBJ1-2	-	TGTGCCAGCAGCTTAGAGCAGGCTCGTAACTATGGCTACACCTTC	CASSLEQARNYGYTF
TRBV2	TRBD2	TRBJ2-1	-	TGTGCCAGCAGAGCCCTAGCGGGACGGAACAATGAGCAGTTCTTC	CASRALAGRNNEQFF
TRBV2	-	TRBJ2-1	-	TGTGCCAGCAAGGAGGACAGTTACAATGAGCAGTTCTTC	CASKEDSYNEQFF
TRBV7-2	TRBD1	TRBJ1-1	few	TGTGCCAGCAGCCTCCAGACAGGGGCGAACACTGAAGCTTTCTTT	CASSLQTGANTEAFF
TRBV4-2	-	TRBJ2-4	-	TGTGCCAGCAGCCAAGCAGGCCTGAACAGTCAGTACTTC	CASSQAGLNSQYF
TRBV6-6	TRBD1	TRBJ1-5	-	TGTGCCAGCAGTACCGACAGGGGGCTCGTCCCCCAGCATTTT	CASSTDRGLVPQHF
TRBV11-3	TRBD1	TRBJ2-1	once	TGTGCCAGCAGCTTAGAATCTGGACAGGGTTACAATGAGCAGTTCTTC	CASSLESGQGYNEQFF
TRBV5-1	-	TRBJ2-1	once	TGCGCCAGCAGCTTAGGGCAGGGCCTCTACAATGAGCAGTTCTTC	CASSLGQGLYNEQFF